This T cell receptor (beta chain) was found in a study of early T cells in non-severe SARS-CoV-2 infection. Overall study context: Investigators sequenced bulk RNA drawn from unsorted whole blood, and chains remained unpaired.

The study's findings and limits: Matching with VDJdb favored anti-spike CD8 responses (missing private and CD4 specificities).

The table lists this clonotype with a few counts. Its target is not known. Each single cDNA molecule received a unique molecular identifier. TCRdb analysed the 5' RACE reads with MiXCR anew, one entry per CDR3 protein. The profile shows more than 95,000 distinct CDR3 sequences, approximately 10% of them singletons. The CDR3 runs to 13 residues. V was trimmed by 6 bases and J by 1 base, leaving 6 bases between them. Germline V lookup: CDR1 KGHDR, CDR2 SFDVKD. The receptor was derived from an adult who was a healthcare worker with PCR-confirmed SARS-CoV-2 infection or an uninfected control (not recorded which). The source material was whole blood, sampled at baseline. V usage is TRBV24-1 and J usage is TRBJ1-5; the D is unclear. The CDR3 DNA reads TGTGCCACCAGTTCTTTCAGCAATCAGCCCCAGCATTTT. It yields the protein CATSSFSNQPQHF.